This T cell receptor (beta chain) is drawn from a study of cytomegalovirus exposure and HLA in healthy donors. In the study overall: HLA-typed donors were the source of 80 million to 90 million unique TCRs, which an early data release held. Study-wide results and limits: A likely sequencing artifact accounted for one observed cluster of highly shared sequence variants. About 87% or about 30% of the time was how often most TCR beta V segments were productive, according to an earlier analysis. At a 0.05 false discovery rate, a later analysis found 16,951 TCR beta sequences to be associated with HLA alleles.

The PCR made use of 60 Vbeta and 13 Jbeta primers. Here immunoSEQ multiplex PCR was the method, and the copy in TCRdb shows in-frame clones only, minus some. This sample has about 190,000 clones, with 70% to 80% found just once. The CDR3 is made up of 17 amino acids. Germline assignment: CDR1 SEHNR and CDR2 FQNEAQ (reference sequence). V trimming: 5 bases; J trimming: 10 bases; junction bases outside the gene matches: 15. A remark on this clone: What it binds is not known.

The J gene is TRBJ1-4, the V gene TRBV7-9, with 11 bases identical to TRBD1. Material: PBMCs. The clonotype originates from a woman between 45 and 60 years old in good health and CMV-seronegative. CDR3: CASSLGQGANSLGKLFF. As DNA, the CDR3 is TGTGCCAGCAGCCTCGGACAGGGGGCCAATTCTCTCGGAAAACTGTTTTTT.